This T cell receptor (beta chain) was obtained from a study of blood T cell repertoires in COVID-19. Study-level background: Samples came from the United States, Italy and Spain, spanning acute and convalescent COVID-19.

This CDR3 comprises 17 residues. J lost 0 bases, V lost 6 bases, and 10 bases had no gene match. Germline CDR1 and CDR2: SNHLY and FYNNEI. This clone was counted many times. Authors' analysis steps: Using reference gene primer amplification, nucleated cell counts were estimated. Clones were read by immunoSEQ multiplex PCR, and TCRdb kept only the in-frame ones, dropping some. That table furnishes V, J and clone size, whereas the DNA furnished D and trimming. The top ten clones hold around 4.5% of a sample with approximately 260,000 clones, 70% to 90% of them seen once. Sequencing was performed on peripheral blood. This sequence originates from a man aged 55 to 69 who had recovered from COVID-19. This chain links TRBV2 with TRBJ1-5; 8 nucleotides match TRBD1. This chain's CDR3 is CASRRGTGIISNQPQHF. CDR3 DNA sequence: TGTGCCAGCAGGCGGGGGACAGGCATTATTAGCAATCAGCCCCAGCATTTT.